These 26 T cell receptor beta chains came from one sample sequenced in a study of T cell repertoires in cytomegalovirus infection. One entry per CDR3 protein, called by TCRdb with MiXCR from the reads. The repertoire holds more than 250,000 distinct CDR3 sequences, with about 25% as singletons. No antigen has been identified for these receptors. The sample was cultured PBMCs, taken from culture after CMV antigen stimulation. Every receptor here comes from a human donor in good health (CMV status not recorded). Some clones in this sample may be carry-over from other donors' samples.

The chain combines TRBV28 with TRBJ2-2; 7 bases fit TRBD1. V was clipped by 5 bases and J by 3 bases; unmatched bases: 9. The germline V gene encodes CDR1 MDHEN and CDR2 SYDVKM. This CDR3 contains 16 residues. CDR3 nucleotides: TGTGCCAGCAGTATACCGACAGGGCTCGACACCGGGGAGCTGTTTTTT. It translates to CASSIPTGLDTGELFF.

The chain joins TRBV28 to TRBJ2-7; 9 nucleotides align to TRBD2. Matching the DNA end better, TRBJ2-1 makes the J call doubtful. This CDR3 region has 14 residues. CDR1 and CDR2 from the germline V gene are MDHEN and SYDVKM. CDR3 in amino acids: CASSSPGLAAEQFF. The CDR3 bases are TGTGCCAGCAGTTCCCCGGGACTAGCTGCCGAGCAGTTCTTC.

The chain links TRBV6-1 to TRBJ1-2; 11 bases are shared with TRBD1. CDR3 size: 14 residues. Trimming at V came to 7 bases and at J to 5 bases, leaving 6 bases not matched to a gene. Germline V gene data show CDR1 as MNHNS and CDR2 as SASEGT. CDR3 DNA: TGTGCCAGCACCCAAGGACAGGGGGCGTATGGCTACACCTTC. Its translation: CASTQGQGAYGYTF.

There are a few counts of this clonotype. The V call is TRBV19, the J call TRBJ2-6; TRBD2 might be the D (5 bases). V was clipped by 5 bases and J by 2 bases, with 10 bases between them. The CDR3 contains 15 residues. Germline loops: CDR1 LNHDA, CDR2 SQIVND (reference sequence). The CDR3 is CASSPFGAGANVLTF. The CDR3 DNA is TGTGCCAGTAGTCCCTTCGGGGCTGGGGCCAACGTCCTGACTTTC.

This chain joins TRBV7-6 and TRBJ1-1; no clear D gene. V was clipped by 3 bases and J by 6 bases, with 14 bases between them. The CDR3 contains 14 residues. Germline lookup yields CDR1 SGHVS and CDR2 FNYEAQ. CDR3 bases: TGTGCCAGCAGCTTTAGCGGCTTAGCTGCTGAAGCTTTCTTT. As protein: CASSFSGLAAEAFF. The full variable domain, with the rest looked up from reference TRBV7-6 and TRBJ1-1, is GAGVSQSPRYKVTKRGQDVALRCDPISGHVSLYWYRQALGQGPEFLTYFNYEAQQDKSGLPNDRFSAERPEGSISTLTIQRTEQRDSAMYRCASSFSGLAAEAFFGQGTRLTVV.

Only a few counts were recorded for this clonotype. CDR3 protein: CATSRDHPKSTDTQYF. The CDR3 DNA sequence: TGTGCCACCAGCAGAGATCACCCGAAAAGCACAGATACGCAGTATTTT. J is TRBJ2-3 and V is TRBV15; D remains ambiguous. V was clipped by 0 bases and J by 0 bases, with 10 bases between them. Germline CDR1 reads LNHNV; CDR2 reads YYDKDF (reference sequence). The CDR3 is 16 residues long.

This clonotype has only a few counts. This chain links TRBV28 with TRBJ1-6, with 10 bases identical to TRBD1. This CDR3 is 17 amino acids long. Germline V lookup: CDR1 MDHEN, CDR2 SYDVKM. The V segment lost 2 bases and the J segment 5 bases; nucleotides outside the gene matches: 6. The CDR3 coding sequence is TGTGCCAGCAGTTTACATAGGGACAGGGGAAATAATTCACCCCTCCACTTT. It encodes CASSLHRDRGNNSPLHF.

The chain links TRBV7-2 to TRBJ2-7; D may be TRBD1 (5 bases). The CDR3 runs 13 residues. V dropped 1 base and J dropped 12 bases, with 16 bases sitting between them. CDR1 is SGHTA and CDR2 is FQGNSA in the germline V gene. The CDR3: CASSLELQDTLYF. The CDR3 region has the DNA TGTGCCAGCAGCTTAGAATTGCAGGACACTCTGTACTTC. The entire variable domain, with the rest obtained from reference TRBV7-2 and TRBJ2-7, is as follows: GAGVSQSPSNKVTEKGKDVELRCDPISGHTALYWYRQSLGQGLEFLIYFQGNSAPDKSGLPSDRFSAERTGGSVSTLTIQRTQQEDSAVYLCASSLELQDTLYFGPGTRLTVT.

The chain couples TRBV7-4 to TRBJ2-1, with TRBD2 as a possible D gene (6 bases). The CDR3 is 17 amino acids. Per the germline V gene, CDR1 is SGHVT and CDR2 is SQSDAQ. V was trimmed by 4 bases and J by 3 bases, leaving 19 bases between them. The CDR3 region is CASSYRGTGYIYNEQFF. CDR3 sequence (DNA): TGTGCCAGCAGCTACCGCGGGACGGGCTATATCTACAATGAGCAGTTCTTC.

This clonotype was observed a handful of times. The chain couples TRBV4-1 to TRBJ2-1; D possibly uses TRBD1 or TRBD2 (5 bases each). The CDR3 has 17 amino acids. CDR1 is MGHRA, CDR2 YSYEKL, per germline. The V gene lost 3 bases and the J gene lost 5 bases, with 20 bases spanning the gap. The CDR3 coding sequence is TGCGCCAGCAGCCACCCGGCAGGGCGGGCTCAGAACAATGAGCAGTTCTTC. Translation: CASSHPAGRAQNNEQFF.

In this sample, this clonotype turned up many times. This chain uses TRBV6-1 with TRBJ2-7; no firm D call. Between the trimmed V and J ends, which lost 3 bases and 1 base, there was a span of 7 bases. Germline V gene sequence: CDR1 MNHNS, CDR2 SASEGT. The CDR3 sequence is 13 residues long. DNA of the CDR3: TGTGCCAGCAGTGAGTCGGAGTCCTACGAGCAGTACGTC. Translated: CASSESESYEQYV.

The DNA for the CDR3 is TGTGCCAGCAGCATCGAGGACAGGGAGATTATAACTAACTATGGCTACACCTTC. Residues: CASSIEDREIITNYGYTF. This chain joins TRBV7-8 and TRBJ1-2, with 8 bases matching TRBD1. CDR1 is SGHVS and CDR2 is FQNEAQ in the germline V gene. This CDR3 is built from 18 residues. The J segment lost 0 bases and the V segment lost 5 bases, leaving 14 bases of the junction unmatched.

This rearrangement joins TRBV19 to TRBJ2-1, with TRBD2 matching over 10 bases. This CDR3 spans 16 amino acids. The germline gives CDR1 LNHDA, CDR2 SQIVND (reference sequence). V shed 7 bases and J 4 bases; nucleotides not matched to a gene: 10. Here the CDR3 reads CASNGPGLASYNEQFF. The CDR3 region has the DNA TGTGCCAGTAACGGACCGGGACTAGCGTCTTACAATGAGCAGTTCTTC.

V usage is TRBV2 and J usage is TRBJ2-4; D is possibly TRBD1 (5 bases). Between the trimmed V and J ends, which lost 6 bases and 0 bases, there was a span of 9 bases. This CDR3 spans 14 amino acids. Germline V gene sequence: CDR1 SNHLY, CDR2 FYNNEI. The CDR3 reads CASRRGQAKNIQYF. As DNA, the CDR3 is TGTGCCAGCAGGAGAGGACAAGCCAAAAACATTCAGTACTTC. Based on the CDR3 plus reference TRBV2 and TRBJ2-4, the full variable domain is EPEVTQTPSHQVTQMGQEVILRCVPISNHLYFYWYRQILGQKVEFLVSFYNNEISEKSEIFDDQFSVERPDGSNFTLKIRSTKLEDSAMYFCASRRGQAKNIQYFGAGTRLSVL.

V and J are TRBV12-3 or TRBV12-4 and TRBJ2-5; 10 nucleotides align to TRBD2. V trimming: 4 bases; J trimming: 2 bases; junction bases outside the gene matches: 19. This CDR3 spans 20 amino acids. The chain's CDR3 is CASSWTHWSQREGGQETQYF. DNA of the CDR3: TGTGCCAGCAGTTGGACACATTGGTCGCAGCGGGAGGGGGGACAAGAGACCCAGTACTTC.

This clonotype appeared a few times. V and J are TRBV6-2 or TRBV6-3 and TRBJ2-3; 13 bases align to TRBD2. V lost 7 bases and J lost 6; bases outside the gene matches: 7. The CDR3 spans 15 residues. Germline-derived CDR1 and CDR2 are MNHEY and SVGEGT. The CDR3 reads CASTALAGGPDTQYF. DNA of the CDR3: TGTGCCAGCACCGCACTAGCGGGAGGGCCTGATACGCAGTATTTT.

There are many counts of this clonotype. The chain joins TRBV7-2 to TRBJ2-1; 7 bases match TRBD2. After removal of 1 base from V and 8 bases from J, the junction contained 8 bases not matched to a gene. Germline CDR1 is SGHTA and CDR2 is FQGNSA. This CDR3 contains 15 residues. The CDR3 protein is CASSLGDYWSDEQFF. CDR3 nucleotides: TGTGCCAGCAGCTTAGGGGACTATTGGTCGGATGAGCAGTTCTTC. Complete variable domain (other parts from reference TRBV7-2 and TRBJ2-1): GAGVSQSPSNKVTEKGKDVELRCDPISGHTALYWYRQSLGQGLEFLIYFQGNSAPDKSGLPSDRFSAERTGGSVSTLTIQRTQQEDSAVYLCASSLGDYWSDEQFFGPGTRLTVL.

Only a few counts were recorded for this clonotype. The V and J genes are TRBV25-1 and TRBJ1-2; 7 bases agree with TRBD1. Looked up from germline, CDR1 is MGHDK and CDR2 is SYGVNS. Trimming removed 3 bases from V and 6 bases from J; junction bases left unmatched: 7. This CDR3 region has 14 residues. The CDR3: CASSDVGGRDGYTF. The CDR3 DNA is TGTGCCAGCAGTGACGTAGGGGGCCGTGATGGCTACACCTTC.

This chain links TRBV6-2 or TRBV6-3 with TRBJ2-7; D gene uncertain. Germline lookup yields CDR1 MNHEY and CDR2 SVGEGT. Deletions cut 6 bases from V and 6 bases from J, with 18 bases between. CDR3 size: 14 residues. CDR3: CASSPDQGPLEQYV. CDR3 nucleotides: TGTGCCAGCAGCCCTGACCAAGGACCCCTCGAGCAGTACGTC.

This chain connects TRBV7-3 to TRBJ1-6; 11 bases match TRBD1. The CDR3 runs 15 residues. Germline V gene lookup returns CDR1 SGHTA and CDR2 FQGTGA. Trimming at V came to 4 bases and at J to 8 bases, leaving 4 bases not matched to a gene. DNA for the CDR3: TGTGCCAGCAGCTGGACAGGGGGCGCGGATTCACCCCTCCACTTT. Its translation: CASSWTGGADSPLHF.

This chain uses TRBV27 with TRBJ2-7, with D tentatively TRBD1 (6 bases). CDR1 is MNHEY and CDR2 is SMNVEV in the germline V gene (reference sequence). V gave up 5 bases and J gave up 4 bases, with 15 bases separating them. This CDR3 contains 14 residues. CDR3 DNA sequence: TGTGCCAGCAGTACACCGGGACAAACGTACGAGCAGTACTTC. Protein product: CASSTPGQTYEQYF.

V usage is TRBV7-4 and J usage is TRBJ1-1; D is ambiguous. Germline CDR1 is SGHVT and CDR2 is SQSDAQ. This CDR3 has 14 amino acids. With 7 bases removed from V and 0 bases from J, the gap between germline ends came to 12 bases. The CDR3 region has the DNA TGTGCCAGCACCCCGACATACGTGAACACTGAAGCTTTCTTT. Translation gives CASTPTYVNTEAFF.

The chain joins TRBV24-1 to TRBJ2-1; 8 bases align to TRBD2. In germline, CDR1 is KGHDR, CDR2 SFDVKD. The V segment lost 3 bases and the J segment 1 base; nucleotides outside the gene matches: 1. This CDR3 comprises 15 residues. The CDR3 DNA reads TGTGCCACCAGTGATAGCGGGAGATCCTACAATGAGCAGTTCTTC. It translates to CATSDSGRSYNEQFF.

This rearrangement joins TRBV7-9 to TRBJ2-3; the D is unclear. The CDR3 loop spans 14 amino acids. Trimming stripped 5 bases from V and 4 bases from J, with 13 bases between. Germline CDR1 and CDR2: SEHNR and FQNEAQ (reference sequence). The CDR3 DNA is TGTGCCAGCAGCCCTAGACTTGGCCCAGATACGCAGTATTTT. Amino acids: CASSPRLGPDTQYF.

This clonotype was found a few times. V usage is TRBV12-3 or TRBV12-4 and J usage is TRBJ2-3; 7 bases map to TRBD1. This CDR3 spans 14 amino acids. J gave up 2 bases and V 7 bases, and 6 bases lay outside the gene matches. The CDR3 here is CASTWGQLTDTQYF. In DNA, the CDR3 is TGTGCCAGCACCTGGGGACAGCTCACAGATACGCAGTATTTT.

This clonotype was observed a few times. The rearrangement uses TRBV7-2 and TRBJ1-6, with unresolved D. Germline values: CDR1 SGHTA, CDR2 FQGNSA. This CDR3 contains 13 residues. V lost 1 base and J lost 10, with 8 bases in between. The CDR3 region has the DNA TGTGCCAGCAGCTTAGAAGGCCGATCACCCCTCCACTTT. It is translated as CASSLEGRSPLHF.